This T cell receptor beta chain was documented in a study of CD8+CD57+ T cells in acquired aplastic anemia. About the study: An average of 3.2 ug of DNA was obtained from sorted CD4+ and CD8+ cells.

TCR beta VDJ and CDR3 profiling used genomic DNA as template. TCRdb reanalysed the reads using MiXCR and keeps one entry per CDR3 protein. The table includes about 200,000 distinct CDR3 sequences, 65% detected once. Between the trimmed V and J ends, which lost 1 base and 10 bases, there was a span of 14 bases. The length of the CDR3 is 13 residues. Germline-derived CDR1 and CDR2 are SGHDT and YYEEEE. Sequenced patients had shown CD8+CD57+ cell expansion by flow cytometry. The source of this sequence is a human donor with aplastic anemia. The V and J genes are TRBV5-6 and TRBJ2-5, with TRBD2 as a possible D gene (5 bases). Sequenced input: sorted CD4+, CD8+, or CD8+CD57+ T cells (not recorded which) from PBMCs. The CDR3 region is CASSLSRGRVQYF. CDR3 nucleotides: TGTGCCAGCAGCTTGTCCCGGGGTAGGGTCCAGTACTTC. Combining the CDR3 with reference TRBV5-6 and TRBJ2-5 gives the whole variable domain DAGVTQSPTHLIKTRGQQVTLRCSPKSGHDTVSWYQQALGQGPQFIFQYYEEEERQRGNFPDRFSGHQFPNYSSELNVNALLLGDSALYLCASSLSRGRVQYFGPGTRLLVL.